The next 18 T cell receptor beta chains were all read from a single sample in a study of blood T cell repertoires in COVID-19. Libraries were prepared by immunoSEQ multiplex PCR; TCRdb keeps only in-frame clonotypes and omits some of them. This table holds 65,000 or so clones, around four fifths found once. Sequenced input: peripheral blood. These receptors all come from a man aged 30 to 45 with COVID-19, enrolled during active disease.

CDR3 sequence reads: CATSVAGVQDTQYF. The CDR3, as DNA: TGTGCCACCAGCGTTGCGGGAGTTCAAGATACGCAGTATTTT. This chain links TRBV15 with TRBJ2-3; 7 bases are shared with TRBD2. The CDR3 is 14 residues long. Germline CDR1 reads LNHNV; CDR2 reads YYDKDF (reference sequence). With 5 bases clipped from V and 5 bases from J, the junction kept 7 bases outside the gene matches.

The rearrangement joins TRBV3-1 (or the pseudogene TRBV3-2) to TRBJ1-3, with TRBD1 identical over 8 bases. Germline lookup yields CDR1 LGHDT and CDR2 YNNKEL (reference sequence). V shed 4 bases and J 4 bases; nucleotides not matched to a gene: 6. The CDR3 has 15 residues. CDR3 DNA sequence: TGTGCCAGCAGCCGACACAGGGGGAGAGGAAACACCATATATTTT. It encodes CASSRHRGRGNTIYF.

The chain carries TRBV5-1 and TRBJ1-1; D call uncertain. Trimming removed 2 bases at V and 0 bases at J, with 8 bases between. The CDR3 runs to 14 residues. CDR1 is SGHRS and CDR2 is YFSETQ in the germline V gene. The CDR3 sequence is CASSFGSVNTEAFF. As DNA, the CDR3 is TGCGCCAGCAGCTTTGGGAGCGTGAACACTGAAGCTTTCTTT.

The V call is TRBV5-1, the J call TRBJ1-1; D not certain. The CDR3 runs to 13 residues. CDR1 SGHRS and CDR2 YFSETQ come from the germline V gene. The V end lost 7 bases, the J end lost 5 bases, and 15 bases lay between the germline ends. CDR3 coding DNA: TGCGCCAGCTGTGCGGGGAGTCGAACTGAAGCTTTCTTT. Protein product: CASCAGSRTEAFF.

V is TRBV28 and J is TRBJ2-7, with D possibly being TRBD1 (6 bases). Germline V gives CDR1 MDHEN, CDR2 SYDVKM. The ends were cut back, 4 bases at V and 7 bases at J, with 14 bases in the middle. CDR3 size: 13 residues. The CDR3 is CASSSTGTGEQYF. The CDR3 DNA follows: TGTGCCAGCAGTTCGACAGGTACTGGAGAGCAGTACTTC.

On this clone: Within the sample, other DNA sequences also encode this same CDR3. The rearrangement links TRBV5-1 to TRBJ2-3, with a possible D match to TRBD1 (5 bases). Trimming took off 0 bases at V and 0 bases at J, with 8 bases between the two ends. In germline, CDR1 is SGHRS, CDR2 YFSETQ. The CDR3 consists of 15 residues. CDR3 in amino acids: CASSLVQGSTDTQYF. The CDR3 nucleotides are TGCGCCAGCAGCTTGGTCCAGGGAAGCACAGATACGCAGTATTTT. The entire variable domain, with the rest obtained from reference TRBV5-1 and TRBJ2-3, is as follows: KAGVTQTPRYLIKTRGQQVTLSCSPISGHRSVSWYQQTPGQGLQFLFEYFSETQRNKGNFPGRFSGRQFSNSRSEMNVSTLELGDSALYLCASSLVQGSTDTQYFGPGTRLTVL.

This rearrangement joins TRBV5-5 to TRBJ2-3; D perhaps matches TRBD2 (6 bases). CDR3 length equals 15 residues. Germline V gene sequence: CDR1 SGHKS, CDR2 YYEKEE (reference sequence). The germline V and J ends were trimmed by 4 bases and 4 bases, with 16 bases remaining between them. CDR3 bases: TGTGCCAGCAGCCACGGGGGATTGGAATCAGATACGCAGTATTTT. This sequence encodes CASSHGGLESDTQYF.

The rearrangement joins TRBV5-1 to TRBJ2-1; 12 bases agree with TRBD1. The germline V gene has CDR1 SGHRS and CDR2 YFSETQ. The CDR3 is made up of 16 amino acids. Trimming at V came to 4 bases and at J to 8 bases, leaving 10 bases not matched to a gene. The CDR3 DNA sequence: TGCGCCAGCAGCATAACCCCGGGACAGGGGGCCCATGAGCAGTTCTTC. Protein: CASSITPGQGAHEQFF.

V and J are TRBV19 and TRBJ1-4; D call uncertain. In germline, CDR1 is LNHDA, CDR2 SQIVND (reference sequence). The CDR3 is made up of 14 amino acids. V was cut by 8 bases and J by 0 bases, with 10 bases left in between. CDR3 sequence reads: CASRRDTTNEKLFF. The CDR3 DNA sequence: TGTGCCAGTCGCCGAGATACAACTAATGAAAAACTGTTTTTT.

The gene calls are TRBV5-1 and TRBJ2-3, with 7 bases matching TRBD1. CDR1 and CDR2 (germline): SGHRS, YFSETQ. With 3 bases clipped from V and 6 bases from J, the junction kept 10 bases outside the gene matches. CDR3 length: 15 amino acids. The CDR3 here is CASSSGQALVDTQYF. The DNA for the CDR3 is TGCGCCAGCAGCTCTGGACAGGCTCTTGTGGATACGCAGTATTTT.

This clone was detected a few times. The chain couples TRBV3-1 (or the pseudogene TRBV3-2) to TRBJ2-7; 9 bases are a match to TRBD2. The junction had 0 bases not matched to a gene; V was cut back by 6 bases and J by 0 bases. Germline loops: CDR1 LGHDT, CDR2 YNNKEL (reference sequence). The CDR3 consists of 13 residues. CDR3 sequence reads: CASRTSGSYEQYF. Here the CDR3 DNA reads TGTGCCAGCAGGACTAGCGGCTCCTACGAGCAGTACTTC.

The V gene is TRBV11-2, the J gene TRBJ1-3, with D possibly being TRBD1 (5 bases). Trimming left V 0 bases short and J 1 base short, with 7 bases between. The CDR3 length is 15 residues. Germline CDR1 is SGHAT and CDR2 is FQNNGV. CDR3 amino acids: CASSLDRGSGNTIYF. The CDR3 DNA reads as TGTGCCAGCAGCTTAGATCGGGGGTCTGGAAACACCATATATTTT.

J is TRBJ2-1 and V is TRBV5-1; D is unclear. CDR1 is SGHRS, CDR2 YFSETQ, per germline. Trimming cost V 4 bases and J 8 bases, with 22 bases left between them. The CDR3 is 16 residues long. The CDR3 region has the DNA TGCGCCAGCAGCCCGAACCCCCCCGTTGGTTCGGATGAGCAGTTCTTC. It is translated as CASSPNPPVGSDEQFF.

The rearrangement links TRBV6-5 to TRBJ2-1, with a tentative D call TRBD1 (6 bases). V was shortened by 0 bases and J by 7 bases, with 13 bases between the two germline ends. The CDR3 sequence is 15 residues long. CDR1 and CDR2 from the germline V gene are MNHEY and SVGAGI. The CDR3 protein is CASSYSGASKNEQFF. The CDR3 coding sequence is TGTGCCAGCAGTTACTCGGGGGCCTCCAAAAATGAGCAGTTCTTC.

The J gene is TRBJ2-7, the V gene TRBV7-9; D perhaps matches TRBD1 (6 bases). The germline CDR1 and CDR2 sequences are SEHNR and FQNEAQ (reference sequence). The CDR3 consists of 14 residues. The V gene lost 5 bases and the J gene lost 0 bases, with 11 bases spanning the gap. CDR3 sequence: CASSLTGSSYEQYF. The DNA for the CDR3 is TGTGCCAGCAGCCTAACAGGGAGCTCCTACGAGCAGTACTTC.

The sample holds a few counts of this clone. The chain recombines TRBV19 with TRBJ1-1; D uncertain. The CDR3 runs 13 residues. CDR1 is LNHDA, CDR2 SQIVND, per germline (reference sequence). V gave up 7 bases and J gave up 7 bases, with 16 bases separating them. This chain's CDR3 is CASTPTGYGEAFF. In DNA form, the CDR3 reads TGTGCCAGTACCCCTACGGGGTACGGTGAAGCTTTCTTT.

This clone was detected only once. The gene calls are TRBV19 and TRBJ1-1; the D gene is possibly TRBD1 (6 bases). There are 13 residues in the CDR3. The V gene lost 4 bases and the J gene lost 1 base, with 7 bases spanning the gap. Germline CDR1 reads LNHDA; CDR2 reads SQIVND (reference sequence). The CDR3 region has the DNA TGTGCCAGTAGTAGACAGGCGAACACTGAAGCTTTCTTT. As protein: CASSRQANTEAFF.

J is TRBJ2-7 and V is TRBV7-2; D unclear. V dropped 5 bases and J dropped 0 bases, with 11 bases sitting between them. CDR1 and CDR2 (germline): SGHTA, FQGNSA. The CDR3 totals 14 residues. CDR3 amino acids: CASSGASSSYEQYF. Here the CDR3 DNA reads TGTGCCAGCAGCGGAGCCTCCAGCTCCTACGAGCAGTACTTC.